This T cell receptor (beta chain) was sequenced during a study of blood T cell repertoires in COVID-19 (dated by TCRdb to 2020 to 2022). A note on the overall study: Samples from collaborators originated in the United States, Italy and Spain and spanned both the acute and convalescent phases of COVID-19. The prospective study material was composed of cDNA or gDNA derived from T cells, B-cell-depleted T cells, or PBMCs. The dataset comprised deeply sampled blood TCRbeta repertoires from subjects exposed to, actively infected with, or recovered from COVID-19. The repertoires were released in a freely available public database intended as a resource for research on the immune response to SARS-CoV-2. The samples were drawn from two sources: the first 160 participants of the ongoing ImmuneRACE study, and 1,200 or so subjects contributed by 6 global collaborators. A de-identified subject ID, COVID-19 status, age in years and sex were almost always included in the sample metadata. Where available, HLA class I and class II types were obtained from metadata supplied by the sample provider rather than from assay-based typing.

Participants in the prospective study were enrolled through a virtual design, were aged 18 to 89 years, and lived in under 25 United States geographic areas. In the prospective study, cohorts were assigned on the basis of participant-reported clinical history obtained from a screening survey and a study questionnaire. For ImmuneRACE Cohort 3, a participant was defined as recovered based on two consecutive negative NP/OP PCR tests, clearance by a healthcare professional, or resolution of symptoms. In the prospective study, mobile phlebotomists collected whole blood, serum and a nasopharyngeal or oropharyngeal swab from each participant. Prospective study participants could optionally give additional blood draws and questionnaires over an approximately two-month period. Before DNA extraction, blood samples from the prospective study were shipped at room temperature or frozen. From the cysteine up to the phenylalanine, the CDR3 has a length of 14 residues. Kept here is only the CDR3 DNA, which spans 42 bases and is read in frame from base 1. The germline V gene yields KGHSH for CDR1 and LQKENI for CDR2. Ends trimmed: V by 6 bases, J by 3 bases; bases unmatched to a gene: 8.

The immunoSEQ Assay, a bias-controlled multiplex PCR, was used to amplify TCRbeta CDR3 regions from genomic DNA. The authors processed their data as follows. Nucleated cell counts per sample were estimated from amplification of reference gene primers within the assay. To quantify the absolute abundance of each unique TCRbeta CDR3 rearrangement, sequence reads were collapsed and filtered. For each sample, productive Simpson clonality was calculated as the square root of Simpson's diversity index across productive rearrangements. TCRdb provides this immuneACCESS table in a form limited to in-frame rearrangements. Some clones are lacking; in checked studies, under half of them reflect an unresolved V gene, and why the rest are absent is not known. D and trimming were read from the DNA, whereas the V and J calls and clone size are those reported in that table. This sample holds roughly 250,000 clones; 70% to 90% were observed only once. The top ten clonotypes cover about 1.5% of the sample.

The paper's findings and limits, for the study overall: The quantity of clinical and demographic metadata differed by source and by participant and was supplied without curation.

As for this clone: Its antigen is unknown. Base qualities are not at hand, and no much larger clone is one base apart.

The sequencing input was PBMCs or T cells enriched from blood (not recorded which). The sequence came from a woman in her forties or fifties who had recovered from COVID-19. The chain links TRBV18 with TRBJ2-7; TRBD2 fits 7 bases in the junction. CDR3 region: CASSLRRELYEQYF. Here is the DNA: TGTGCCAGCTCTTTGAGGCGGGAGCTCTACGAGCAGTACTTC.